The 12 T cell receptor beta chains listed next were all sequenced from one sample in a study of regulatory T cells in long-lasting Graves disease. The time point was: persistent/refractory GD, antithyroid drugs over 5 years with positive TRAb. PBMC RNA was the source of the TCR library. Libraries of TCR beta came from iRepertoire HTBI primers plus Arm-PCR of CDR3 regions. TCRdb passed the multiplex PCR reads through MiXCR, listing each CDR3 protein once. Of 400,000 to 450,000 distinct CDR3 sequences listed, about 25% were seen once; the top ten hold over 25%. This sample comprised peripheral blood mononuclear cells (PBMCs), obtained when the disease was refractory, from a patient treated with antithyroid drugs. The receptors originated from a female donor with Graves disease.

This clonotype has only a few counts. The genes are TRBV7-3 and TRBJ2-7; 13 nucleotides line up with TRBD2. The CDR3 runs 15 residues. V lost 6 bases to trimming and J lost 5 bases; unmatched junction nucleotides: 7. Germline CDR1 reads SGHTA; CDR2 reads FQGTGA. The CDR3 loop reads CASSHTSGRADEQYF. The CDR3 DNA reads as TGTGCCAGCAGTCACACTAGCGGGAGGGCGGACGAGCAGTACTTC.

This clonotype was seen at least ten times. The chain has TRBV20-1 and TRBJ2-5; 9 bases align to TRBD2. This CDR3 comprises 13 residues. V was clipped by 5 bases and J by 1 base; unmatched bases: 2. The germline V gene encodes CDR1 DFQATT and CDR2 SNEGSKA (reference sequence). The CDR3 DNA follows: TGCAGTGCTCTAGCGGGGCTCCAAGAGACCCAGTACTTC. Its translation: CSALAGLQETQYF.

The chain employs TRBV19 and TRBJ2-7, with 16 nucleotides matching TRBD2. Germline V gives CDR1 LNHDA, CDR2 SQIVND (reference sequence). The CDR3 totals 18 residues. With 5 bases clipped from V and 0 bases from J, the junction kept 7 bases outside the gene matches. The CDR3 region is CASSQTGTSGRASYEQYF. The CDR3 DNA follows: TGTGCCAGTAGTCAAACCGGGACTAGCGGGAGGGCCTCCTACGAGCAGTACTTC.

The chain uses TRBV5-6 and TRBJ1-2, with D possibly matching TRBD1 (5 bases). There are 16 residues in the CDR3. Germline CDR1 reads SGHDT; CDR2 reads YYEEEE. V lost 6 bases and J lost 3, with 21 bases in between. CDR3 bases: TGTGCCAGCACCCCCTTAATAGGCAGGGAGGACTATGGCTACACCTTC. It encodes CASTPLIGREDYGYTF.

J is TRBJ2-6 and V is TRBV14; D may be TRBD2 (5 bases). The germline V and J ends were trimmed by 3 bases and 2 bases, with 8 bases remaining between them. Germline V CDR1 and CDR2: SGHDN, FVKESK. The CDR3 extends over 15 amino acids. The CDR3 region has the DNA TGTGCCAGCAGCCAGCTGGGAGCTGGGGCCAACGTCCTGACTTTC. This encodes CASSQLGAGANVLTF.

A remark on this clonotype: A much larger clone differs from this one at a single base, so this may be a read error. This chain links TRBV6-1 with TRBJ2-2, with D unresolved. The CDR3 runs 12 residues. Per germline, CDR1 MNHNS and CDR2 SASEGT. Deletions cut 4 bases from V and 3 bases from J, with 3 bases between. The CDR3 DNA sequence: TGTGCCAGCAGTGCGCACACCGGGGAGCTGTTTTTT. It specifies CASSAHTGELFF.

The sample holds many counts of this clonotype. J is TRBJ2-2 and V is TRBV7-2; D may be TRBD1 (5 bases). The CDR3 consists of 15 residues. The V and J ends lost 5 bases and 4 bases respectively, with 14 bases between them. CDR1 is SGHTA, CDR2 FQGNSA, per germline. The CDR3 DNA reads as TGTGCCAGCAGCAGACGGCAGGGTGGCACCGGGGAGCTGTTTTTT. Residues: CASSRRQGGTGELFF.

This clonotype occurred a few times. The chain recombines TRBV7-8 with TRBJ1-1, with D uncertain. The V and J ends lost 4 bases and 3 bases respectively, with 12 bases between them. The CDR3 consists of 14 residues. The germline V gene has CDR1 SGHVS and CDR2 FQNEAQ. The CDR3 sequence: CASSSAGFDTEAFF. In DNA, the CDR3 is TGTGCCAGCAGCTCGGCGGGATTTGACACTGAAGCTTTCTTT.

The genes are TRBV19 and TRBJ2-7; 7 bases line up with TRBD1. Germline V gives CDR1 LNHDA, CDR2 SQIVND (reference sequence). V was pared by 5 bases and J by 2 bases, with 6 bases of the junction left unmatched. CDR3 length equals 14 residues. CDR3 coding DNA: TGTGCCAGTAGTTACAGACAGGGAACCTACGAGCAGTACTTC. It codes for CASSYRQGTYEQYF.

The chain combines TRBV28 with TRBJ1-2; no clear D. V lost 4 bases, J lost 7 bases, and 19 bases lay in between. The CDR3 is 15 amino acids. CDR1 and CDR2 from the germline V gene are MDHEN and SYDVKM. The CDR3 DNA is TGTGCCAGCAGTTACCCTCGACTGACCCCGGGTGGCTACACCTTC. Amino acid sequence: CASSYPRLTPGGYTF.

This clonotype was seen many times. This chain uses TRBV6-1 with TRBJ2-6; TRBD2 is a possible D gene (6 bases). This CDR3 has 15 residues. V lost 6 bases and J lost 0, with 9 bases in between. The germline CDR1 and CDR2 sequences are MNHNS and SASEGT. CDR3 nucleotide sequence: TGTGCCAGCAGGGACGGGGGCTCTGGGGCCAACGTCCTGACTTTC. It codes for CASRDGGSGANVLTF.

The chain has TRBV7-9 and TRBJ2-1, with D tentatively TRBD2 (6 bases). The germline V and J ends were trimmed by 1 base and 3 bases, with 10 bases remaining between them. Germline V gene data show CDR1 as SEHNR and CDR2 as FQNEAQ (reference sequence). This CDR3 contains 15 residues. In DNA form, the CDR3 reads TGTGCCAGCAGCTTAGGCGGGATGGGCTACAATGAGCAGTTCTTC. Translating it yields CASSLGGMGYNEQFF. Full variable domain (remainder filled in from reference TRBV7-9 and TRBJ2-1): DTGVSQNPRHKITKRGQNVTFRCDPISEHNRLYWYRQTLGQGPEFLTYFQNEAQLEKSRLLSDRFSAERPKGSFSTLEIQRTEQGDSAMYLCASSLGGMGYNEQFFGPGTRLTVL.